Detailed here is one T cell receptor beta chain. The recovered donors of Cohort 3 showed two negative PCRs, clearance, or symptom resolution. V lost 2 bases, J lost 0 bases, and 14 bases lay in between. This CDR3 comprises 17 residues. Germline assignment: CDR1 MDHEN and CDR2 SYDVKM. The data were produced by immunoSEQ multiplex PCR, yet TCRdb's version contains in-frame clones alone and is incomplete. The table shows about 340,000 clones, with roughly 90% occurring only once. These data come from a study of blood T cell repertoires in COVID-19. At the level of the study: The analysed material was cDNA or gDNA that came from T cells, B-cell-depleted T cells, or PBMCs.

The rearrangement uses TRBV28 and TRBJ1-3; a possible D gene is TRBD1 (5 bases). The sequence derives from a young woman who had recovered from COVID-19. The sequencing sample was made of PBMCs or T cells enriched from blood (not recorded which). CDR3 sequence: CASSLAGRGRSGNTIYF. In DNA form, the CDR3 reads TGTGCCAGCAGTTTAGCGGGACGGGGTCGCTCTGGAAACACCATATATTTT.